This T cell receptor beta chain was found in a study of post-analysis software for immune sequencing data. The table lists this clonotype with many counts. What it binds is unknown. Unique molecular identifiers tagged the TCR beta cDNA libraries. TCRdb re-called the PCR reads through MiXCR, storing one row per CDR3 protein. The sample records a few hundred thousand distinct CDR3 sequences, roughly a third being singletons. General observations from the study: Higher frequency in patients than in controls was seen for about five TRBV segments, with TRBV5-6, TRBV5-1 and TRBV20-1 among them. Multiple sclerosis patients showed significantly lower normalized Chao1 diversity than controls did.

Germline V gene data show CDR1 as DFQATT and CDR2 as SNEGSKA (reference sequence). With V trimmed by 5 bases and J by 1 base, 17 bases remained unmatched. There are 18 residues in the CDR3. This clonotype was obtained from a girl between 5 and 17 years old with multiple sclerosis. Sample: blood. This chain links TRBV20-1 with TRBJ1-2; 9 bases are shared with TRBD1. CDR3 sequence: CSASIVQGADTINYGYTF. CDR3 in DNA: TGCAGTGCTTCAATCGTACAGGGGGCCGATACCATTAACTATGGCTACACCTTC.